The rows below give T cell receptor beta chains drawn from one sample of a study of blood T cell repertoires in COVID-19. TCRdb keeps only in-frame clones here, not all; method: immunoSEQ multiplex PCR. The data show some 140,000 clones, around 80% seen once. Source material: peripheral blood. The receptors originated from a man aged 55 to 69 with acute or convalescent COVID-19. The conserved cysteine and the conserved F or W are not part of the CDR3 here. Each record gives: J gene, V gene, CDR3 protein.

>TRBJ2-7|TRBV7-7
ASSLLAGPNYEQY
>TRBJ2-1|TRBV6-2/TRBV6-3
ASSYEGARRNEQF
>TRBJ2-2|TRBV5-4
ASSPDPVRGTGELF
>TRBJ1-6|TRBV27
ATRGGSTSSPLH
>TRBJ2-5|TRBV12-3/TRBV12-4
ASSYQDGAQY
>TRBJ1-2|TRBV27
ASSSGRNYGYT
>TRBJ2-3|TRBV5-1
ASSLGDRGPLGTDTQY
>TRBJ1-2|TRBV5-8
ASNPGGLRRGYT
>TRBJ1-3|TRBV7-2
ASSLASASGNTIY
>TRBJ1-5|TRBV15
ATSRDRGDQPQH
>TRBJ1-2|TRBV4-3
ASSLDGRLGYT
>TRBJ2-2|TRBV7-9
ASSLGEGQRNTGELF
>TRBJ2-1|TRBV29-1
SVEGGRGGDEQF
>TRBJ2-1|TRBV5-6
ASSLFREGPYNEQF
>TRBJ2-7|TRBV29-1
SALLGGVEQY
>TRBJ2-2|TRBV30
AWSVLSGRGTGELF
>TRBJ1-1|TRBV4-3
ASSQDLVGTALNTEAF
>TRBJ1-5|TRBV28
ASSLGPRNQPQH
>TRBJ2-2|TRBV5-1
ASSSQGADTGELF
>TRBJ2-7|TRBV6-5
ASSYSQGFSYEQY
>TRBJ2-7|TRBV10-3
AISGNTYEQY
>TRBJ2-3|TRBV5-4
ASSSWTSGTTDTQY
>TRBJ2-2|TRBV6-4
ASSEAAGQNTGELF
>TRBJ2-2|TRBV19
ASRPGQGRTGELF
>TRBJ2-1|TRBV20-1
SASSDRGTNEQF
>TRBJ2-7|TRBV4-1
ASSQFTRVGTGQYEQY
>TRBJ2-7|TRBV11-2
ASGESYEQY
>TRBJ2-2|TRBV13
ASSFTGSGTGELF
>TRBJ2-5|TRBV2
ASSEGGGGETQY
>TRBJ1-5|TRBV2
ASSREGYNQPQH
>TRBJ1-4|TRBV5-5
ASSLGTGGNEKLF
>TRBJ1-3|TRBV5-6
ASSPTGSGNTIY
>TRBJ1-5|TRBV30
AWGPVGTGEGQPQH
>TRBJ2-7|TRBV9
ASSAGQGVYEQY
>TRBJ2-5|TRBV24-1
ATSDPGQGRETQY
>TRBJ1-5|TRBV9
ASSPQGQRNQPQH